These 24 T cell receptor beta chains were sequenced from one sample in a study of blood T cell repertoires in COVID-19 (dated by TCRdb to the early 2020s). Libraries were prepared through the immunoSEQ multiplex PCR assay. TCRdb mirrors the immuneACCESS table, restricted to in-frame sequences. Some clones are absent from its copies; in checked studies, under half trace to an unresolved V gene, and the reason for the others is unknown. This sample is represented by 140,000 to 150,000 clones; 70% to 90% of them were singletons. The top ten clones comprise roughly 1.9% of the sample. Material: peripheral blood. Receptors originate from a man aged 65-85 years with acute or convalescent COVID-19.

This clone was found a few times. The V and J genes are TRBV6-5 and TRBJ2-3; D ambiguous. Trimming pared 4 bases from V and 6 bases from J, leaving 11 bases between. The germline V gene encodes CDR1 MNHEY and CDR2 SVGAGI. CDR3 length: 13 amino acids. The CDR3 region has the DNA TGTGCCAGCAGTTTTGTGGGCATGGATACGCAGTATTTT. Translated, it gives CASSFVGMDTQYF.

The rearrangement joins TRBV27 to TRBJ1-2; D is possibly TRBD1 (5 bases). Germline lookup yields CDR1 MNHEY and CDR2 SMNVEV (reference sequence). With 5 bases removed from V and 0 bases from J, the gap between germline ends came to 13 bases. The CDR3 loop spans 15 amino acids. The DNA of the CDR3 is TGTGCCAGCAGTCTGGCGGGGGGAGCTAACTATGGCTACACCTTC. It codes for CASSLAGGANYGYTF.

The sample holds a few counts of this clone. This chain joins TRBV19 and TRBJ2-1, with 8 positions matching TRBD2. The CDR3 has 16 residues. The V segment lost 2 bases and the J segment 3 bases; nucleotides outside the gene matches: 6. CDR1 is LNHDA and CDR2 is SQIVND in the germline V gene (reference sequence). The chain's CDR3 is CASSIFSLAGYNEQFF. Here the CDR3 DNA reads TGTGCCAGTAGTATATTTAGTCTAGCGGGCTACAATGAGCAGTTCTTC.

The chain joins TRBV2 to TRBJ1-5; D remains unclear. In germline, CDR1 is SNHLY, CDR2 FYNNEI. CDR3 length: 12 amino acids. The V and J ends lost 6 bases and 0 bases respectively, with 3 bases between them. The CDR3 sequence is CASRYSNQPQHF. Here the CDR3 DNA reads TGTGCCAGCAGGTATAGCAATCAGCCCCAGCATTTT.

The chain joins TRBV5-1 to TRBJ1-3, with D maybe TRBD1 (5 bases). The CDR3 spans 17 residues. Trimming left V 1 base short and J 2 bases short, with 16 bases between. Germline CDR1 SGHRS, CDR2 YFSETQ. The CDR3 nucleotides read TGCGCCAGCAGCTTGAATTCTGGGGCAGATCCTGGAAACACCATATATTTT. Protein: CASSLNSGADPGNTIYF.

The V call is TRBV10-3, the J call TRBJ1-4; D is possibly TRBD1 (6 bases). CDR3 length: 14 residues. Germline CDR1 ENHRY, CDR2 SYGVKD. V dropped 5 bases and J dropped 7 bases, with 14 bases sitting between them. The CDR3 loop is CAISNRVFGEKLFF. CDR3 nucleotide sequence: TGTGCCATCAGTAACAGGGTATTTGGTGAAAAACTGTTTTTT.

In DNA form, the CDR3 reads TGCGCCAGCAGCTTGGAGACCCCGGGACAGGGAGGAAAACTGTTTTTT. The encoded protein is CASSLETPGQGGKLFF. The V and J genes are TRBV5-1 and TRBJ1-4, with 9 bases identical to TRBD1. CDR3 length: 16 amino acids. Unmatched junction bases numbered 10, after V lost 0 bases and J lost 10 bases. Germline-derived CDR1 and CDR2 are SGHRS and YFSETQ.

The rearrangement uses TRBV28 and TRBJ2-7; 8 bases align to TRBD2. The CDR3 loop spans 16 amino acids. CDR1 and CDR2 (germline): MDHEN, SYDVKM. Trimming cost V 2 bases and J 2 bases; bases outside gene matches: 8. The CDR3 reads CASSLASGLRAYEQYF. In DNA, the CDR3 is TGTGCCAGCAGTTTAGCTAGCGGGCTCAGAGCCTACGAGCAGTACTTC.

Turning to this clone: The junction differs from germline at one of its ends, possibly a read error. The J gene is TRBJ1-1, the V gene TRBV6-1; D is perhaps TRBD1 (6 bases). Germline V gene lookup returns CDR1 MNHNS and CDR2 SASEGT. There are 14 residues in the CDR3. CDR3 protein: CASSDPDRYTKAFF. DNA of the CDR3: TGTGCCAGCAGTGACCCTGACAGGTACACTAAAGCTTTCTTT.

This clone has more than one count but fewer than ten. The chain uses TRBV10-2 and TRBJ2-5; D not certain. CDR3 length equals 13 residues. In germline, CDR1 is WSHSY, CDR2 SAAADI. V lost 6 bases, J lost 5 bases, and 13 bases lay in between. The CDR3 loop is CASRIPVGETQYF. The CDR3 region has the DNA TGCGCCAGCAGGATCCCAGTCGGGGAGACCCAGTACTTC.

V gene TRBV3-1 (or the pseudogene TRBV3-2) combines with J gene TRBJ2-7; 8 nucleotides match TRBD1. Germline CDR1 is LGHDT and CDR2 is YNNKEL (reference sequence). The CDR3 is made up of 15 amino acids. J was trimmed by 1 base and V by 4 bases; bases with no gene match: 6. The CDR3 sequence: CASSPPGQGSYEQYF. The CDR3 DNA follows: TGTGCCAGCAGCCCCCCCGGACAGGGTTCCTACGAGCAGTACTTC.

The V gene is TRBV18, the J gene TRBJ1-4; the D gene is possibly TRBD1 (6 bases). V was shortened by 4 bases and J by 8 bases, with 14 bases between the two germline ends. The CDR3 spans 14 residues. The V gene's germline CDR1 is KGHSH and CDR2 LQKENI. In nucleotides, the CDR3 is TGTGCCAGCTCACTAACCTCAGGGGAGGAAAAACTGTTTTTT. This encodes CASSLTSGEEKLFF.

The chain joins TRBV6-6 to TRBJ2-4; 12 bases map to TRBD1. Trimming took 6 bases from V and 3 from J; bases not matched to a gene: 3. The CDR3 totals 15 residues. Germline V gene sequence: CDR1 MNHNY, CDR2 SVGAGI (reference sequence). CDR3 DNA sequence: TGTGCCAGCAGGGGACAGGGGGCAATCAAAAACATTCAGTACTTC. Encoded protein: CASRGQGAIKNIQYF.

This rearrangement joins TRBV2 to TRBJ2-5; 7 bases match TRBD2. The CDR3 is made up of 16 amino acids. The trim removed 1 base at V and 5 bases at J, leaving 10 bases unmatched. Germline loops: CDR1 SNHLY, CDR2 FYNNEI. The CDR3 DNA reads TGTGCCAGCAGTGAAGAGGGCGGGAGTGTTGTTGAGACCCAGTACTTC. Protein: CASSEEGGSVVETQYF.

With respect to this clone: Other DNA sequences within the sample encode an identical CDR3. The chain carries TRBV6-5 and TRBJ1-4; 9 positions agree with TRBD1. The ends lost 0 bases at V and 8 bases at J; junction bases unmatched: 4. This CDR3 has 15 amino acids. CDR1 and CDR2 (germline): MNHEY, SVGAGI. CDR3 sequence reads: CASSYSQGAGEKLFF. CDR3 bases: TGTGCCAGCAGTTACTCACAGGGGGCGGGGGAAAAACTGTTTTTT.

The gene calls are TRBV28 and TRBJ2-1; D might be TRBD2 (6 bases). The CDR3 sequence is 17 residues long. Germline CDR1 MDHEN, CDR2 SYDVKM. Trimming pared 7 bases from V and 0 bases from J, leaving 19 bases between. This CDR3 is CASTSSGTPYSYNEQFF. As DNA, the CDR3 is TGTGCCAGCACCTCTAGTGGGACTCCTTACTCCTACAATGAGCAGTTCTTC.

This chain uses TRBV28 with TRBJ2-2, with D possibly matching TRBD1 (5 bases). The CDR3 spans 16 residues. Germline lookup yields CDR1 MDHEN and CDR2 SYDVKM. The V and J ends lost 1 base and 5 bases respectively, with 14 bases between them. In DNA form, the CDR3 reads TGTGCCAGCAGTTTATCGGCGGACATCGCAACCGGGGAGCTGTTTTTT. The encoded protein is CASSLSADIATGELFF.

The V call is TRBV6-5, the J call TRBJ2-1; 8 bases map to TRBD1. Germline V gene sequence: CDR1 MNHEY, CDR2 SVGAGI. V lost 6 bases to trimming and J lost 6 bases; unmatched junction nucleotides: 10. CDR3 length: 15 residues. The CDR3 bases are TGTGCCAGCAGGGCGCTGGACAGGGCCATCAATGAGCAGTTCTTC. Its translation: CASRALDRAINEQFF.

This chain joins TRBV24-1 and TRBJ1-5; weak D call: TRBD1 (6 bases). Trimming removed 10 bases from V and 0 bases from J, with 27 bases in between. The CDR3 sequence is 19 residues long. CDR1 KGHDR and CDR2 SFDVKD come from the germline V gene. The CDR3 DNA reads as TGTGCCACGGAACTATCCCCAGGGGAGCCCCCCTGTAGCAATCAGCCCCAGCATTTT. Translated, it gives CATELSPGEPPCSNQPQHF.

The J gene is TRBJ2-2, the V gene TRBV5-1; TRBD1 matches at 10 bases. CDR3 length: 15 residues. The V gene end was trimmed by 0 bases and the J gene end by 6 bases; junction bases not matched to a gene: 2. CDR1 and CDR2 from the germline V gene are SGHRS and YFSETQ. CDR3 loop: CASSLGQGASGELFF. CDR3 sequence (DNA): TGCGCCAGCAGCTTGGGACAGGGGGCCTCCGGGGAGCTGTTTTTT.

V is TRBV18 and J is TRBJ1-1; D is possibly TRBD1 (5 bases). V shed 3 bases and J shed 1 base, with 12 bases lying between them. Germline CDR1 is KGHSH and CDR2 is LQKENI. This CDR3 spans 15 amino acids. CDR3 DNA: TGTGCCAGCTCACCCCCGGACATATGGAACACTGAAGCTTTCTTT. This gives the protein CASSPPDIWNTEAFF.

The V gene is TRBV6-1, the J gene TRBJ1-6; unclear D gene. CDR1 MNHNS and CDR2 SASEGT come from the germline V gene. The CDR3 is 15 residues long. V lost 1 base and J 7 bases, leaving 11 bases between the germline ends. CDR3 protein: CASSEVRGMNSPLHF. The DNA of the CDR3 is TGTGCCAGCAGTGAAGTTCGGGGAATGAATTCACCCCTCCACTTT.

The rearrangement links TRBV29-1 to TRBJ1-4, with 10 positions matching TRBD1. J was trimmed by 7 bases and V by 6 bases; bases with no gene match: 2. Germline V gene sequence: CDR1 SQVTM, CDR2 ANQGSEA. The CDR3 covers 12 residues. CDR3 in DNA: TGCAGCGTACGGACAGGGGGTGAAAAACTGTTTTTT. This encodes CSVRTGGEKLFF.

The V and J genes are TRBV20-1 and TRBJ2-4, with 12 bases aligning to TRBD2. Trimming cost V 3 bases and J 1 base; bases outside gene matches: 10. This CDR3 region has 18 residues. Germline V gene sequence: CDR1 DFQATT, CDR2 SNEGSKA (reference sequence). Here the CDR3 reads CSASLASGGAGAKNIQYF. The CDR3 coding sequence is TGCAGTGCTAGTTTGGCTAGCGGGGGGGCTGGGGCCAAAAACATTCAGTACTTC.